This T cell receptor beta chain was documented in a study of cytomegalovirus exposure and HLA in healthy donors. Whole-study findings and limits: Across donors, sequencing depth was assumed by presence/absence analyses to be roughly uniform. According to reports, the classifier identified cytomegalovirus status with high specificity and sensitivity.

With regard to this clone: Antigen specificity is unknown.

The CDR3 is made up of 15 amino acids. The germline V gene has CDR1 MGHRA and CDR2 YSYEKL. V was clipped by 2 bases and J by 2 bases; unmatched bases: 6. The PCR had 60 Vbeta and 13 Jbeta primers. Study processing details: About 11 million of tens of millions of unique TCR beta chains were shared, per a later count. Profiling relied on immunoSEQ multiplex PCR, and the TCRdb table lists in-frame clones only, not all of them. V, J and clone size are those of that table, while D and trimming were read from the DNA. The sample records around 130,000 clones, 75% to 85% being singletons. The TCR originated in a male donor in good health and CMV-seronegative. The chain uses TRBV4-1 and TRBJ2-7; 7 bases are shared with TRBD2. Material: PBMCs. The CDR3 nucleotides read TGCGCCAGCAGCCAACTAGCGGCAGGTACCTACGAGCAGTACTTC. It yields the protein CASSQLAAGTYEQYF.